Listed below are T cell receptor beta chains from one sample, sequenced in a study of shared clonotypes between healthy human individuals. Generated by immunoSEQ multiplex PCR, the TCRdb table keeps only in-frame clones and is missing some. The table has 2 million to 2.5 million clones, nearly 97% seen once; the top ten hold approximately 0.13%. The sequencing sample was made of naive CD4+ T cells sorted from blood. The receptor set was obtained from a man aged 18 to 29 in good health. Both conserved end residues are part of each CDR3. Each record gives: J gene, V gene, D gene, clone size, CDR3 DNA, CDR3 protein. D genes are given only for firm matches. Part of the rows lack a size; the others show once, few, many or a class for expanded clones.

TRBJ1-4 TRBV5-4 . . TGTGCCAGCAGCCCGGGCGGGGGGACCCTTAATGAAAAACTGTTTTTT CASSPGGGTLNEKLFF
TRBJ1-2 TRBV5-1 TRBD1 . TGCGCCAGCAGCTTGGAACAGGGGGGACTCTATGGCTACACCTTC CASSLEQGGLYGYTF
TRBJ2-7 TRBV10-2 . few TGCGCCACTCTGTCAGTCGACGAGCAGTACTTC CATLSVDEQYF
TRBJ2-3 TRBV5-6 . . TGTGCCAGCAGCGGCGGTCCCAGGACGCAGTATTTT CASSGGPRTQYF
TRBJ2-7 TRBV2 TRBD1 . TGTGCCAGCAGCCAGACAGGGATCTACGAGCAGTACTTC CASSQTGIYEQYF
TRBJ2-4 TRBV23-1 . . TGCGCCAGCACCCGTGGGAACATTCAGTACTTC CASTRGNIQYF
TRBJ1-2 TRBV6-1 TRBD1 . TGTGCCAGCAGTGAAAACAGACAGGGAAATGGCTACACCTTC CASSENRQGNGYTF
TRBJ2-3 TRBV5-1 . . TGCGCCAGCAGCTTAGGCTCCTCTAGCACAGATACGCAGTATTTT CASSLGSSSTDTQYF
TRBJ1-4 TRBV4-1 . . TGCGCCAGCGCGGGTTCAGGGGTATCCGACAATGAAAAACTGTTTTTT CASAGSGVSDNEKLFF
TRBJ2-2 TRBV9 . . TGTGCCAGCAGCGTAGCAGGGAACGGGGAGCTGTTTTTT CASSVAGNGELFF
TRBJ2-5 TRBV5-1 . . TGCGCCAGCAGCTTGGGGCTCAAAGAGACCCAGTACTTC CASSLGLKETQYF
TRBJ1-3 TRBV18 TRBD1 . TGTGCCAGCTCACCTCCGGGACAGGGAGGAAACACCATATATTTT CASSPPGQGGNTIYF
TRBJ2-5 TRBV19 . . TGTGCCAGTAGTCGTAGGAACCAAGAGACCCAGTACTTC CASSRRNQETQYF
TRBJ2-4 TRBV2 TRBD2 . TGTGCCAGCAGTGATCAGCTACCGGGACTAGCGATGAAGTACTTC CASSDQLPGLAMKYF
TRBJ2-7 TRBV7-9 . . TGTGCCAGCAGCTTAGCGGGGGGGCCGATAGACGAGCAGTACTTC CASSLAGGPIDEQYF
TRBJ1-1 TRBV6-1 TRBD1 . TGTGCCAGCCGTACTCAGGGGGTGAACACTGAAGCTTTCTTT CASRTQGVNTEAFF
TRBJ2-5 TRBV30 TRBD2 . TGTGCCTGGACGACCGGGAGGAGTCAAGAGACCCAGTACTTC CAWTTGRSQETQYF
TRBJ2-1 TRBV7-2 TRBD2 . TGTGCCAGCAGCTTAGCTGTAGCGGGAGTACGGGATGAGCAGTTCTTC CASSLAVAGVRDEQFF
TRBJ1-6 TRBV30 . few TGTGCCTGGAGCACAGGACATTCACCCCTCCACTTT CAWSTGHSPLHF
TRBJ2-7 TRBV11-2 . . TGTGCCAGCAGCTTAGAGGTGGGGCACTGGCCTTCATTC CASSLEVGHWPSF
TRBJ1-5 TRBV6-5 . . TGTGCCAGCAGTTACAGGAGCCCTAATCAGCCCCAGCATTTT CASSYRSPNQPQHF
TRBJ2-5 TRBV30 . . TGTGCCTGGAGCTCCTCCCTTAAATCCGACCAGTACTTC CAWSSSLKSDQYF
TRBJ2-7 TRBV10-2 . . TGCGCCAGCAGTGGGGCGGGACAGTTCTACGAGCAGTACTTC CASSGAGQFYEQYF
TRBJ2-1 TRBV28 . once TGTGCCAGCAGTTTAAATGGTTTGGATGAGCAGTTCTTC CASSLNGLDEQFF
TRBJ2-5 TRBV5-1 . . TGCGCCAGCAGCTCAACAGGGACTTCGGAGACCCAGTACTTC CASSSTGTSETQYF
TRBJ1-6 TRBV2 . . TGTGCCAGCAGGAACCAGGGTTCACCCCTCCACTTT CASRNQGSPLHF
TRBJ2-5 TRBV6-1 . . TGTGCCAGCAGGCAGGGGAACCAAGAGACCCAGTACTTC CASRQGNQETQYF
TRBJ2-3 TRBV30 . . TGTGCCTGGAGTGTTAACACAGATACGCAGTATTTT CAWSVNTDTQYF
TRBJ1-4 TRBV18 . . TGTGCCAGCTCACCACAGGGGTCCACTAATGAAAAACTGTTTTTT CASSPQGSTNEKLFF
TRBJ2-7 TRBV10-3 . . TGTGCCATCAGTGACACGGGGACCAACTCCTACGAGCAGTACTTC CAISDTGTNSYEQYF
TRBJ1-4 TRBV6-1 . . TGTGCCAGCAGTTTCAATGCTGCAACCAATGAAAAACTGTTTTTT CASSFNAATNEKLFF
TRBJ1-2 TRBV5-4 TRBD1 . TGTGCCAGCAGCTCAAGTAAGCTGACAGGGCTTGGCTACACCTTC CASSSSKLTGLGYTF
TRBJ2-2 TRBV2 . . TGTGCCAGCAGACTAGAGGCCACCGGGGAGCTGTTTTTT CASRLEATGELFF
TRBJ2-5 TRBV5-1 TRBD2 . TGCGCCAGCAGCCTCCTGACTAGCGGCCAAGAGACCCAGTACTTC CASSLLTSGQETQYF
TRBJ2-7 TRBV13 . . TGTGCCAGCAGCCCACCGGCCAAACATTCCCCGGAGCAGTACTTC CASSPPAKHSPEQYF
TRBJ2-3 TRBV4-1 . . TGCGCCAGCAGCCAAGAGGGGGCAAACACAGATACGCAGTATTTT CASSQEGANTDTQYF
TRBJ1-5 TRBV6-1 . . TGTGCCAGCCGGACAGTCAGCAATCAGCCCCAGCATTTT CASRTVSNQPQHF
TRBJ1-6 TRBV6-1 TRBD1 few TGTGCCAGCAGTGAAATGGGACAGACCGATTCACCCCTCCACTTT CASSEMGQTDSPLHF
TRBJ1-1 TRBV14 . few TGTGCCAGCAGCCCGGGACGAATCACTGAAGCTTTCTTT CASSPGRITEAFF
TRBJ1-2 TRBV7-2 TRBD1 . TGTGCCAGCAGCATTTCCCGGGACAGGTCGCCATCGGTATCCGGCTACACCTTC CASSISRDRSPSVSGYTF
TRBJ1-2 TRBV10-3 TRBD1 . TGTGCCATCAGTGAGTGGGGACAGGATGGCTACACCTTC CAISEWGQDGYTF
TRBJ1-2 TRBV2 TRBD1 . TGTGCCAGCGTTAACAGGGGTTTCGGTGGCTACACCTTC CASVNRGFGGYTF
TRBJ2-3 TRBV5-1 . . TGCGCCAGCAGCTATAGTGGCACAGATACGCAGTATTTT CASSYSGTDTQYF
TRBJ1-2 TRBV4-1 TRBD1 . TGCGCCAGCAGCCATCCGGGACAGGGTTTTGGGATGGCTATTGGCTACACCTTC CASSHPGQGFGMAIGYTF
TRBJ1-5 TRBV19 . . TGTGCCAGTAGCGACAGTCCCATAAGCAATCAGCCCCAGCATTTT CASSDSPISNQPQHF
TRBJ2-1 TRBV6-5 . . TGTGCCAGCAGTTACAGGGGGGGAACGTACAATGAGCAGTTCTTC CASSYRGGTYNEQFF